The clone carrying this T cell receptor (beta chain) was picked up many times. According to the study, TCR beta libraries were built with iRepertoire HTBI primers and CDR3-region Arm-PCR. TCRdb processed the multiplex PCR reads anew with MiXCR; each CDR3 protein has one entry. Here the sample spans about 220,000 distinct CDR3 sequences, roughly a fifth being singletons. As to time point: newly diagnosed GD, antithyroid drugs for less than 3 months. PBMC-extracted RNA yielded the TCR library. V gave up 3 bases and J gave up 5 bases; unmatched junction bases: 6. The CDR3 has 15 amino acids. Germline V lookup: CDR1 KGHSH, CDR2 LQKENI. The record originates from a study of regulatory T cells in long-lasting Graves disease. This sample was shared with a second study, whose subject was T cells in Graves' hyperthyroidism and ophthalmopathy.

The sequencing here drew on peripheral blood mononuclear cells (PBMCs), taken at new diagnosis, from a patient treated with antithyroid drugs. The V gene is TRBV18, the J gene TRBJ2-5, with TRBD2 matching over 10 bases. The sequence was collected from a woman in her 30s with Graves disease. The CDR3 DNA is TGTGCCAGCTCACCCAGCGGGAGGGCCGTGGAGACCCAGTACTTC. Protein sequence: CASSPSGRAVETQYF. Together with reference TRBV18 and TRBJ2-5, the CDR3 gives the full variable domain: NAGVMQNPRHLVRRRGQEARLRCSPMKGHSHVYWYRQLPEEGLKFMVYLQKENIIDESGMPKERFSAEFPKEGPSILRIQQVVRGDSAAYFCASSPSGRAVETQYFGPGTRLLVL.